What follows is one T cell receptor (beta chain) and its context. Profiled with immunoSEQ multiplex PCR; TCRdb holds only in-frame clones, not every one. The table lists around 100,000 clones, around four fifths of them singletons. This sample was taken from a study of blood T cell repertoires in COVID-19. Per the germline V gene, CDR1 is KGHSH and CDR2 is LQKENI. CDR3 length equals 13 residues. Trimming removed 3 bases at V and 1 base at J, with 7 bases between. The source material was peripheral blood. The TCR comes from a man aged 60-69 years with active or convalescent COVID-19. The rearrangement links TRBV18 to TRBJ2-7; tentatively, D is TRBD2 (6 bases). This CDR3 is CASSPGTSYEQYF. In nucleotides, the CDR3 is TGTGCCAGCTCACCCGGGACTTCCTACGAGCAGTACTTC.